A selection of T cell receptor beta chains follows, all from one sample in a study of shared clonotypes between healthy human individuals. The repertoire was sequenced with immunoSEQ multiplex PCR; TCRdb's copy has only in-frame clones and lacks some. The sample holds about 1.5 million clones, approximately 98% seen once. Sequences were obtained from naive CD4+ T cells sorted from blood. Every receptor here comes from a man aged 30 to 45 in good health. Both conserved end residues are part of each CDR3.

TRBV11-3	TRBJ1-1	CASSSDRKNEAFF
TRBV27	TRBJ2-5	CASSLSPQETQYF
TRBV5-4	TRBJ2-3	CASGEAGGRADTQYF
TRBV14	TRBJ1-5	CASSQGDQPQHF
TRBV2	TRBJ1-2	CASSDSGRGDYGYTF
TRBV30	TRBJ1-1	CAWTRQGNTEAFF
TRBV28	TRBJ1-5	CASSSPGGSGNQPQHF
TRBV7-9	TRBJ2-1	CASSKIAGPDNEQFF
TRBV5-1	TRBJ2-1	CASSWRLASYNEQFF
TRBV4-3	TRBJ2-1	CASSQTSRGRVDEQFF
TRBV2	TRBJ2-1	CASSGWAPEQFF
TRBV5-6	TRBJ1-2	CASSLGTGAIYGYTF
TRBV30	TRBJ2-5	CAWGGGRLAETQYF
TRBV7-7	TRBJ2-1	CASSPYGGTGADHEQFF
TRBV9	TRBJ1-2	CASSVDRLEDGYTF
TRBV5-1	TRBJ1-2	CASTLTTGGGYGYTF
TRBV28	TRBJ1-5	CASSLLGEGDQPQHF
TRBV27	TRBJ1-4	CASSRSTGPEKLFF
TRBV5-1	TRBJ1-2	CASSLDGTGGYGYTF
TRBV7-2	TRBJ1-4	CASSLEYRVEDEKLFF
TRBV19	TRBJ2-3	CASSSRASSTDTQYF
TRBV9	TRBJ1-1	CASSSQAGYGEAFF
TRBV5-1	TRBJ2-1	CASSLREGTYNEQFF
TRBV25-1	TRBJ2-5	CASSDLQGAVQETQYF
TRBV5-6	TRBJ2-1	CASSRFSGTSGRFNEQFF
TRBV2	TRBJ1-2	CASSETTGSYGYTF
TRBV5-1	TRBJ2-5	CASSIGTPRETQYF
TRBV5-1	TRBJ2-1	CASSTDSLAYNEQFF
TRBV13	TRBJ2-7	CATRKLGQGSYEQCF
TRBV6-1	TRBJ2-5	CASSEAPPGALQETQYF
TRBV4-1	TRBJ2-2	CASSQTGLNTGELFF
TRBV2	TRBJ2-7	CASSRDLSYEQYF
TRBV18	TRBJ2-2	CASSPGHALAGTGELFF
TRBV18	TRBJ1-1	CASSPRVGTEAFF
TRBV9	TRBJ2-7	CASSVKGGEQYF
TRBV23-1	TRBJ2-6	CASSSFQQQSRANVLTF
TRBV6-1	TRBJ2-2	CASSEALNRVGELFF
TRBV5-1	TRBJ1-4	CASSLGTGVLVAEKLFF
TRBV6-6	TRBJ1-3	CASSGSYSGNTIYF
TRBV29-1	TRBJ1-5	CSVEEAGDQPQHF